This T cell receptor (beta chain) was recorded in a study of T-cell memory formation after mild COVID-19. About this clonotype itself: Its antigen is still unknown.

The CDR3 runs 13 residues. Germline CDR1 is KGHDR and CDR2 is SFDVKD. Deletions cut 5 bases from V and 4 bases from J, with 10 bases between. Findings and limits, study-wide: Later expanders leaned toward CD4+, whereas clones contracting from day 15 to 85 were balanced CD4/CD8. Of the contracting clones, CD4+ ones lay mainly in CM and EM, and CD8+ ones in EMRA.

Researchers used 5'RACE with constant-segment primers to make TCR alpha and TCR beta cDNA libraries that carry sample barcodes and UMIs. TCRdb reprocessed the 5' RACE reads via MiXCR and lists one record per CDR3 protein. The top ten clones hold around 24% of a sample with more than 110,000 distinct CDR3 sequences, around 27% of them seen once. The genes are TRBV24-1 and TRBJ1-2; tentatively, D is TRBD1 (5 bases). The sequencing sample was made of PBMCs or a T cell subset sorted from them (not recorded which). The TCR was taken from an adult woman who had mild COVID-19 (a few samples of this study predate the infection). Cell type and time point are not known. The DNA for the CDR3 is TGTGCCACCAGTGTCGGGGGTACCTATGGCTACACCTTC. It specifies CATSVGGTYGYTF.